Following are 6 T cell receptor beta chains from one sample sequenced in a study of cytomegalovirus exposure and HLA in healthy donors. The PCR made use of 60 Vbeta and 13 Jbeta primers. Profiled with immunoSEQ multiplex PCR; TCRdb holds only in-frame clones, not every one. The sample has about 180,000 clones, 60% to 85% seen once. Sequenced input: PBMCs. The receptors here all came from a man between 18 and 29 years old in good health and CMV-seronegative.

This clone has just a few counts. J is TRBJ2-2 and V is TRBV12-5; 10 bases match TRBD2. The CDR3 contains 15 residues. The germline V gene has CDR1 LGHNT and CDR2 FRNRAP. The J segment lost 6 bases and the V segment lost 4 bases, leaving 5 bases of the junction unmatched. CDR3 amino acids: CASGSLAGAAGELFF. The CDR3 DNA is TGTGCTAGTGGTTCCCTAGCGGGAGCGGCCGGGGAGCTGTTTTTT.

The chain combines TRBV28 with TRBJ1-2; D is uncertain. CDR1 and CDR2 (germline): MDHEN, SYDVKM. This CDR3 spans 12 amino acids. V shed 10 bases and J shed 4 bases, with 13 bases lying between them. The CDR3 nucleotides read TGTGCCACCCTCGGGTTTGTCTATGGCTACACCTTC. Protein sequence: CATLGFVYGYTF.

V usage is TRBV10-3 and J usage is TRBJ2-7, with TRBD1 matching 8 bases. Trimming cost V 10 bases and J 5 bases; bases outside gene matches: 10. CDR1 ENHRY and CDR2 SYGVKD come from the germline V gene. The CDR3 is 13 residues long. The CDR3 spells CATCPGGDHEQYF. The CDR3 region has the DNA TGTGCCACCTGCCCAGGGGGCGACCACGAGCAGTACTTC.

The CDR3 DNA reads TGTGCCAGCAGTTACTTGGGGCCCTACACAGATACGCAGTATTTT. Protein: CASSYLGPYTDTQYF. J is TRBJ2-3 and V is TRBV6-5; possible D gene TRBD1, 5 bases. Germline assignment: CDR1 MNHEY and CDR2 SVGAGI. V dropped 1 base and J dropped 2 bases, with 10 bases sitting between them. This CDR3 contains 15 residues.

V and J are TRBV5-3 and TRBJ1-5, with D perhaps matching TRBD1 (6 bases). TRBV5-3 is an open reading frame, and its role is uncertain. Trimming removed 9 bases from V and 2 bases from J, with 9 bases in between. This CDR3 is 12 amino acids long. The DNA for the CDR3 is TGTGCCACCCGACAGGGCAATCAGCCCCAGCATTTT. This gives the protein CATRQGNQPQHF.

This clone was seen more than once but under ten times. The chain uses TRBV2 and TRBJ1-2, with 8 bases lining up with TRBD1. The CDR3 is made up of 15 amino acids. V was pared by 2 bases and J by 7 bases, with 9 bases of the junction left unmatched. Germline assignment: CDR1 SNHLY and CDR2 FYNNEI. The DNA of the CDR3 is TGTGCCAGCAGTGAATCAGGACAGGGCTGGGGTGGCTACACCTTC. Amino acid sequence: CASSESGQGWGGYTF.